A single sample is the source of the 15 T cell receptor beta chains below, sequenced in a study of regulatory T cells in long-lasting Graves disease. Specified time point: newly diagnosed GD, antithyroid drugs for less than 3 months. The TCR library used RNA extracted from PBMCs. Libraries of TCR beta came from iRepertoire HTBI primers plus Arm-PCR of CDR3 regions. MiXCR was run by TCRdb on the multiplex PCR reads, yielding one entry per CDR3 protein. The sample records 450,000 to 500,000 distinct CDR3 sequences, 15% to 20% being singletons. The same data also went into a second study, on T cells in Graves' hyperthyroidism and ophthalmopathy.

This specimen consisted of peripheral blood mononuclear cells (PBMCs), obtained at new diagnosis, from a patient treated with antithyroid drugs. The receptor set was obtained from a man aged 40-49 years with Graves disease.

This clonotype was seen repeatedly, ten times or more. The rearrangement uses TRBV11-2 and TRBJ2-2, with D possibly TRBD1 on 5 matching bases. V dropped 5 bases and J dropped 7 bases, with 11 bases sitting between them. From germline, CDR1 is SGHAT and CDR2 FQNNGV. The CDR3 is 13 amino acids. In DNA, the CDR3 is TGTGCCAGCAGCCCAGACCAGGGCGGGGAGCTGTTTTTT. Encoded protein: CASSPDQGGELFF.

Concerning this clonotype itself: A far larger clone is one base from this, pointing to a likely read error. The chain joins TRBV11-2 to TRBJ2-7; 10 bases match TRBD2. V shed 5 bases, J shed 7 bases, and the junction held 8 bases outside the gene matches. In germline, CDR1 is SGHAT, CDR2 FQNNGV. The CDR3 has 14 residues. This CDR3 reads CASSRTSGYNEQYF. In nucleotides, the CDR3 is TGTGCCAGCAGCCGGACTAGCGGTTACAATGAGCAGTACTTC.

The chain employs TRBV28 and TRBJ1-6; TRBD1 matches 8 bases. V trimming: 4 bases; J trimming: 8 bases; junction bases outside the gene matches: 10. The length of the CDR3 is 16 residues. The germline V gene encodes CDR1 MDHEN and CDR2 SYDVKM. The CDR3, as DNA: TGTGCCAGCAGTTCTGGCAGGGGGCCTATGCATTCACCCCTCCACTTT. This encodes CASSSGRGPMHSPLHF.

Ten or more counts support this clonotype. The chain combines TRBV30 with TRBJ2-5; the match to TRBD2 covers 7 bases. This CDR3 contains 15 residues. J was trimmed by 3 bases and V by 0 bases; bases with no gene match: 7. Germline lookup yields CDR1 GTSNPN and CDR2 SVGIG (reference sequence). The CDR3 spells CAWSVLGGGEETQYF. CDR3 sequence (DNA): TGTGCCTGGAGTGTACTTGGGGGAGGGGAAGAGACCCAGTACTTC.

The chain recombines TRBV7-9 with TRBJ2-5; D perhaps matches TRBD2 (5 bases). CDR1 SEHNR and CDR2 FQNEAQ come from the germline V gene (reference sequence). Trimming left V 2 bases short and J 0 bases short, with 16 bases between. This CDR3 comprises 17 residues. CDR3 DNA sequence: TGTGCCAGCAGCTTAATAACGTCATGGCGGGACCAAGAGACCCAGTACTTC. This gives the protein CASSLITSWRDQETQYF.

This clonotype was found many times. The CDR3 DNA is TGCACCACTGGGGGGTTGAGCTCCTACAATGAGCAGTTCTTC. It yields the protein CTTGGLSSYNEQFF. The chain carries TRBV29-1 and TRBJ2-1; TRBD2 might be the D (6 bases). The CDR3 length is 14 residues. Germline V gene sequence: CDR1 SQVTM, CDR2 ANQGSEA.

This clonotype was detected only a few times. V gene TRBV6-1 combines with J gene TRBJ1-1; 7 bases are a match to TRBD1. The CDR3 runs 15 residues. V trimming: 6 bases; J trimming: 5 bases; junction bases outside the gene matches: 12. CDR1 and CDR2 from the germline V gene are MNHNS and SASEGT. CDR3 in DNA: TGTGCCAGCAGGAGGGGGGGAGCAGGGGGGACTGAAGCTTTCTTT. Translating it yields CASRRGGAGGTEAFF.

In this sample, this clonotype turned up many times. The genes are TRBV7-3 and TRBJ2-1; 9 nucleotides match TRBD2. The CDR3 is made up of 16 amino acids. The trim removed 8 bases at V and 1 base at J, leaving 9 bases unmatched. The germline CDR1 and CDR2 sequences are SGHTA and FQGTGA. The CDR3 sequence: CASSPNSGRSYNEQFF. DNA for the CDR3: TGTGCCAGCTCCCCTAACAGCGGGAGGTCCTACAATGAGCAGTTCTTC. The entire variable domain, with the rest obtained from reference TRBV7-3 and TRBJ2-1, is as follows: GAGVSQTPSNKVTEKGKYVELRCDPISGHTALYWYRQSLGQGPEFLIYFQGTGAADDSGLPNDRFFAVRPEGSVSTLKIQRTERGDSAVYLCASSPNSGRSYNEQFFGPGTRLTVL.

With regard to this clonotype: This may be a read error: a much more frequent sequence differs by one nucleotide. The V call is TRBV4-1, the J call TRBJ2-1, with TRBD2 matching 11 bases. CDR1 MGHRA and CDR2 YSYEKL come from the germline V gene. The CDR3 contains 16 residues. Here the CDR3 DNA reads TGCGCCAGCAGCCAAGAGGGACTAGCGGCCGACAATAAGCAGTTCTTC. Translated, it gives CASSQEGLAADNKQFF.

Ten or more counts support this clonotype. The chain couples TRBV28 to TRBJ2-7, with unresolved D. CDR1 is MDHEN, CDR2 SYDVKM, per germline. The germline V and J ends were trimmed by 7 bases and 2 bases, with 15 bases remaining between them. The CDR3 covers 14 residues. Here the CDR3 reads CASTWVGFPYEQYF. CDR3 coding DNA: TGTGCCAGCACCTGGGTCGGGTTTCCCTACGAGCAGTACTTC.

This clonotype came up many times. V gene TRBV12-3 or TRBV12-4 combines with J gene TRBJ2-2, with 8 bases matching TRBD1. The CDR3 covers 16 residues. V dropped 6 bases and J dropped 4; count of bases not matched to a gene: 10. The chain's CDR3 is CASSRGGTGLTGELFF. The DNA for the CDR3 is TGTGCCAGCAGCAGGGGTGGGACAGGTCTCACCGGGGAGCTGTTTTTT.

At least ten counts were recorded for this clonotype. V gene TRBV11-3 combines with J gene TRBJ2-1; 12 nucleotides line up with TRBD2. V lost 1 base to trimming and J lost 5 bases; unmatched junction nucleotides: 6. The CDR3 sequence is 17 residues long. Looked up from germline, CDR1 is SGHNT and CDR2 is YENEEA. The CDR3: CASSLGQTSGSHNEQFF. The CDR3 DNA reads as TGTGCCAGCAGCTTAGGTCAGACTAGCGGGAGTCACAATGAGCAGTTCTTC.

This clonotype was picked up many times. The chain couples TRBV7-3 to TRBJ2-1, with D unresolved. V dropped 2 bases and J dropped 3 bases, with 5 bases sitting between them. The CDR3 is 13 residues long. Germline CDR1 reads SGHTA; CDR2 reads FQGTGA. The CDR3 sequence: CASSLSIYNEQFF. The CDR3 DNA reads TGTGCCAGCAGCTTATCTATCTACAATGAGCAGTTCTTC.

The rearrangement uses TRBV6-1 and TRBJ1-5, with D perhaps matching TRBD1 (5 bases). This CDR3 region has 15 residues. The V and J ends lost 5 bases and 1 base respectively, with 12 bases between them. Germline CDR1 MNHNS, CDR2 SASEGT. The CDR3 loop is CASSRDANSNQPQHF. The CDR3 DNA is TGTGCCAGCAGTCGGGACGCAAACAGCAATCAGCCCCAGCATTTT.

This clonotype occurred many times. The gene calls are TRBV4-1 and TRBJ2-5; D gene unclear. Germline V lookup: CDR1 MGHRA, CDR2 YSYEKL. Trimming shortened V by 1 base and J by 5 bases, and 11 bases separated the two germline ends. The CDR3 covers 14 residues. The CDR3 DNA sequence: TGCGCCAGCAGCCAAGGGCTAGGGCTCGAGACCCAGTACTTC. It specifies CASSQGLGLETQYF.